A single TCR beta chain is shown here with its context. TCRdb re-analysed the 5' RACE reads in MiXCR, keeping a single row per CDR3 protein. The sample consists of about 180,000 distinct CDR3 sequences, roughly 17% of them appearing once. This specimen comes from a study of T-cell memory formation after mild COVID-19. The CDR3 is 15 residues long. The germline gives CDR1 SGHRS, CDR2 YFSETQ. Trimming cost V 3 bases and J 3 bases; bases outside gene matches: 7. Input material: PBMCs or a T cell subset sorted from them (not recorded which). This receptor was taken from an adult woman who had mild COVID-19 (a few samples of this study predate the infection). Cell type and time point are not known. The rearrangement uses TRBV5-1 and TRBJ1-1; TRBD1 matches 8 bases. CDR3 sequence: CASSSQGAPDTEAFF. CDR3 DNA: TGCGCCAGCAGCTCGCAGGGGGCCCCGGACACTGAAGCTTTCTTT.